This TCR beta chain was sequenced in a study of PD-1 blockade in classical Hodgkin lymphoma (dated by TCRdb to 2020 to 2021). Looking at the study overall: Nivolumab dosing was 3 mg/kg intravenously every 2 weeks, continuing until either disease progression or unacceptable toxicity. A peripheral blood immune signature of response to PD-1 blockade in classical Hodgkin lymphoma was defined using TCR beta sequencing and CyTOF.

There are 15 amino acids in the CDR3, from cysteine to phenylalanine inclusive. The retained sequence is limited to the CDR3, 45 bases, with the frame set at the first base. Sequences SNHLY (CDR1) and FYNNEI (CDR2) are obtained from the germline V gene. Genomic DNA was isolated using the Qiagen DNeasy kit from unsorted PBMCs as well as from negatively selected CD4+ and CD8+ fractions. Amplification of TCR beta CDR3 regions was done by immunoSEQ multiplex PCR with primers that anneal to V and J segments. A synthetic immune receptor repertoire was used to minimize amplification bias, and any remaining bias was removed computationally after sequencing. The paper's data handling went like this. Repertoire diversity was quantified as the Shannon entropy index using custom Python scripts. Unsorted, CD4+ and CD8+ repertoires were analyzed separately, except in combined analyses where CD4+ and CD8+ sequences were merged in silico. A clone was considered expanded if an increase in frequency of at least 2-fold after treatment relative to C1D1 was found, and a pseudocount of 0.5 was applied to clones undetected at baseline. Singleton clones were defined as clones with 0 or 1 copy at C1D1, and non-singleton clones were defined as clones with 2 or more copies. Clones expanded in unsorted samples were labelled as CD4+, CD8+ or unknown by matching protein sequences in sorted samples from the same patient. Diversity changes from C1D1 to C4D1 were tested in paired samples using Wilcoxon tests. Sourced from immuneACCESS, this table was stored by TCRdb with only in-frame sequences that have V and J called. A share of the clones is absent; for the studies checked, an unresolved V gene accounts for under half, and the remainder has no known explanation. That table gives V, J and clone size, and the DNA gave D and trimming. The table for this sample lists about 7,600 clones; around four fifths of them were counted only once. The top ten clones comprise over 3.5% of the sample.

In the paper's terms, the time point label means: cycle 1 day 1 (C1D1), immediately before nivolumab initiation. Every trial patient had relapsed following autologous stem cell transplantation, and prior brentuximab vedotin exposure was what differed among cohorts A, B and C. Using a Miltenyi CD4+ T cell isolation kit, CD4+ T cells were purified from thawed PBMCs through magnetic negative selection. A total of around 60 patients with relapsed/refractory classical Hodgkin lymphoma made up the trial cohort, and each patient's best overall response was complete response, partial response or progressive disease. Trial patients were treated with single-agent nivolumab in the multi-cohort phase II CheckMate 205 trial. Best overall response was determined by an independent review committee according to the 2007 International Working Group response criteria. Trial PBMCs were collected just before the start of nivolumab (C1D1) and during therapy at cycle 2 day 1 and cycle 4 day 1. Peripheral blood was collected in 8 mL Vacutainer Cell Preparation Tubes, from which PBMCs were isolated by centrifugation and then cryopreserved. Purified CD4+ and CD8+ fractions were prepared only for cases with an additional available PBMC sample. Magnetically labelled cells were removed on LS columns in a quadroMACS separator, and the flow-through was collected as the purified fraction.

Worth noting for this clone: This receptor's antigen is unknown. It has no much larger one-base neighbor in the sample; base qualities were not kept.

The paper's findings and limits, for the study overall: Baseline TCR diversity was reported as lower in newly diagnosed patients than in healthy donors, and lower still in relapsed/refractory patients. The study was restricted to a single clinical trial cohort, and the causes of repertoire differences, possibly disease activity or prior therapy, were left undefined. Baseline diversity similar to that of newly diagnosed patients was observed in trial patients achieving complete response, whereas significantly lower diversity was observed in partial responders and progressors. Diversity was lower in patients who began nivolumab less than 1 year after ASCT, so these patients were left out of later analyses to avoid confounding by immune reconstitution. By C4D1, a significant rise was seen in CD4+ TCR diversity but not in CD8+ TCR diversity (p=0.0027 vs p=0.16), and the rise was most apparent among complete responders (p=0.02).

Material: CD4+ T cells from blood, obtained at baseline. The V and J segments used are TRBV2 and TRBJ2-3; 8 central nucleotides agree with TRBD2. This clonotype was obtained from a human donor with classical Hodgkin lymphoma. The CDR3 here reads CASHEGGGTTDTQYF. The DNA reads as follows: TGTGCTTCCCACGAGGGCGGGGGGACCACAGATACGCAGTATTTT.